Presented here are 9 T cell receptor beta chains from one specimen sequenced in a study of blood T cell repertoires in COVID-19. Clones were read by immunoSEQ multiplex PCR, and TCRdb kept only the in-frame ones, dropping some. The sample carries 230,000 or so clones, approximately 81% recorded once. Material: PBMCs or T cells enriched from blood (not recorded which). The receptors derive from a woman aged 45-65 years who had been exposed to COVID-19.

J is TRBJ1-6 and V is TRBV2, with TRBD1 as a possible D gene (6 bases). Deletions cut 7 bases from V and 6 bases from J, with 13 bases between. The CDR3 contains 14 residues. Per germline, CDR1 SNHLY and CDR2 FYNNEI. The CDR3 loop is CASIKGDTNSPLHF. The DNA of the CDR3 is TGTGCCAGCATAAAGGGGGACACTAATTCACCCCTCCACTTT.

V is TRBV6-6 and J is TRBJ1-5; unclear D gene. The CDR3 has 14 amino acids. V was cut by 2 bases and J by 7 bases, with 12 bases left in between. The germline V gene encodes CDR1 MNHNY and CDR2 SVGAGI (reference sequence). The DNA for the CDR3 is TGTGCCAGCAGTTACGGAGTCGGAGGGCAGCCCCAGCATTTT. Translated: CASSYGVGGQPQHF.

The chain carries TRBV7-9 and TRBJ2-3, with 7 nucleotides matching TRBD2. With 1 base clipped from V and 2 bases from J, the junction kept 12 bases outside the gene matches. The CDR3 is made up of 18 amino acids. Germline CDR1 reads SEHNR; CDR2 reads FQNEAQ (reference sequence). The CDR3 loop is CASSLGLAGLIITDTQYF. CDR3 sequence (DNA): TGTGCCAGCAGCTTAGGACTAGCAGGCCTTATAATCACAGATACGCAGTATTTT.

This chain joins TRBV9 and TRBJ1-1; the D gene is possibly TRBD1 (6 bases). CDR1 and CDR2 (germline): SGDLS, YYNGEE. The CDR3 runs 14 residues. Trimming removed 3 bases from V and 4 bases from J, with 13 bases in between. DNA of the CDR3: TGTGCCAGCAGCGAAACAGGGTATGGCACTGAAGCTTTCTTT. Translated, it gives CASSETGYGTEAFF.

This chain links TRBV24-1 with TRBJ2-5; possible D gene TRBD2, 7 bases. The V gene lost 4 bases and the J gene lost 2 bases, with 16 bases spanning the gap. In germline, CDR1 is KGHDR, CDR2 SFDVKD. CDR3 length equals 16 residues. CDR3 nucleotides: TGTGCCACCAGTGACTCGCGGGGGACAAATCAAGAGACCCAGTACTTC. Translation gives CATSDSRGTNQETQYF.

The chain recombines TRBV28 with TRBJ1-1, with TRBD1 matching 8 bases. Per the germline V gene, CDR1 is MDHEN and CDR2 is SYDVKM. The CDR3 is 16 residues long. The ends lost 5 bases at V and 4 bases at J; junction bases unmatched: 12. The CDR3 here is CASSGQGAREGTEAFF. The DNA for the CDR3 is TGTGCCAGCAGTGGGCAGGGGGCGAGGGAAGGCACTGAAGCTTTCTTT.

The genes are TRBV14 and TRBJ1-3, with D unclear. Trimming took 1 base from V and 8 from J, leaving 12 bases between them. CDR1 SGHDN and CDR2 FVKESK come from the germline V gene. CDR3 size: 14 residues. The CDR3 here is CASSQGGGRDTIYF. CDR3 in DNA: TGTGCCAGCAGCCAAGGTGGAGGAAGGGACACCATATATTTT. The full variable domain, completed using reference TRBV14 and TRBJ1-3, is EAGVTQFPSHSVIEKGQTVTLRCDPISGHDNLYWYRRVMGKEIKFLLHFVKESKQDESGMPNNRFLAERTGGTYSTLKVQPAELEDSGVYFCASSQGGGRDTIYFGEGSWLTVV.

V usage is TRBV7-3 and J usage is TRBJ2-1, with 9 nucleotides matching TRBD2. There are 16 residues in the CDR3. Per germline, CDR1 SGHTA and CDR2 FQGTGA. With V trimmed by 1 base and J by 5 bases, 6 bases remained unmatched. The CDR3 nucleotides read TGTGCCAGCAGCTTAAGGAGCGGGGGGACTAACAATGAGCAGTTCTTC. Encoded protein: CASSLRSGGTNNEQFF.

The chain is built from TRBV3-1 (or the pseudogene TRBV3-2) and TRBJ2-1; D may be TRBD1 (6 bases). The germline V gene encodes CDR1 LGHDT and CDR2 YNNKEL (reference sequence). The CDR3 has 13 residues. Trimming took 3 bases from V and 9 from J, leaving 12 bases between them. The CDR3 DNA reads as TGTGCCAGCAGCCAGGGACAAGGTACTGAGCAGTTCTTC. Protein product: CASSQGQGTEQFF.